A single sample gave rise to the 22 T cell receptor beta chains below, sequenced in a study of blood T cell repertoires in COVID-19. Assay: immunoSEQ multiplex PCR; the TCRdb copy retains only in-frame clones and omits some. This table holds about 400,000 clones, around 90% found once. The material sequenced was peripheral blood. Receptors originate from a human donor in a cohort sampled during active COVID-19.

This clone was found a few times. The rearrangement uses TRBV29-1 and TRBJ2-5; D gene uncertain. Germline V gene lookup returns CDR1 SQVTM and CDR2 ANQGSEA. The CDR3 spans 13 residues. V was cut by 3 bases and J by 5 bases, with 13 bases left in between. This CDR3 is CSVDYSPIETQYF. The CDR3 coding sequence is TGCAGCGTTGACTACAGTCCAATCGAGACCCAGTACTTC.

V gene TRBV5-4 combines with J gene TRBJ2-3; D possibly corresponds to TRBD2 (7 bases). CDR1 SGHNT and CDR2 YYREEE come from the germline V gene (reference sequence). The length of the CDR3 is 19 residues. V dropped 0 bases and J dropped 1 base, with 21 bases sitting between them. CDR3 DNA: TGTGCCAGCAGCTTGGGGGGGGCGGGGGCAGGCTTTGGCACAGATACGCAGTATTTT. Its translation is CASSLGGAGAGFGTDTQYF.

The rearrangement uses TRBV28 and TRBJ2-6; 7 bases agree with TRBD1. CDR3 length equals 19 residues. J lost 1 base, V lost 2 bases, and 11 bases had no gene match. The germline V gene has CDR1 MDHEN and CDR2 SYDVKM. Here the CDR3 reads CASSLAGTVLPSGANVLTF. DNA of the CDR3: TGTGCCAGCAGTTTAGCCGGGACAGTTTTACCTTCTGGGGCCAACGTCCTGACTTTC. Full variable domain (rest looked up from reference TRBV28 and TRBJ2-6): DVKVTQSSRYLVKRTGEKVFLECVQDMDHENMFWYRQDPGLGLRLIYFSYDVKMKEKGDIPEGYSVSREKKERFSLILESASTNQTSMYLCASSLAGTVLPSGANVLTFGAGSRLTVL.

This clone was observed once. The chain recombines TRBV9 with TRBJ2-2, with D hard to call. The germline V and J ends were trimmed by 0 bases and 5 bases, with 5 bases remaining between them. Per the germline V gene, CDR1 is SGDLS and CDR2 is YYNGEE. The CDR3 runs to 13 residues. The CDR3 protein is CASSVGLTGELFF. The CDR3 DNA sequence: TGTGCCAGCAGCGTAGGACTGACCGGGGAGCTGTTTTTT.

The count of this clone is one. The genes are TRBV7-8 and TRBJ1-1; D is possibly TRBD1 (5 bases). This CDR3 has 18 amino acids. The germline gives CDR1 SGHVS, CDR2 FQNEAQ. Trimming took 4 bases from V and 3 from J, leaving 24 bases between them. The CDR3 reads CASSSPGAWGDKDTEAFF. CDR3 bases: TGTGCCAGCAGCTCCCCTGGGGCCTGGGGGGATAAGGACACTGAAGCTTTCTTT. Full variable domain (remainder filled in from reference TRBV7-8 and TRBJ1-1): GAGVSQSPRYKVAKRGQDVALRCDPISGHVSLFWYQQALGQGPEFLTYFQNEAQLDKSGLPSDRFFAERPEGSVSTLKIQRTQQEDSAVYLCASSSPGAWGDKDTEAFFGQGTRLTVV.

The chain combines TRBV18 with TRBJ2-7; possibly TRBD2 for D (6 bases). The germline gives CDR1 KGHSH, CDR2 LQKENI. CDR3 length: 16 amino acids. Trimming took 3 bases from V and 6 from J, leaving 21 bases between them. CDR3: CASSPVAGNPGGEQYF. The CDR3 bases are TGTGCCAGCTCACCGGTCGCGGGCAATCCCGGGGGCGAGCAGTACTTC.

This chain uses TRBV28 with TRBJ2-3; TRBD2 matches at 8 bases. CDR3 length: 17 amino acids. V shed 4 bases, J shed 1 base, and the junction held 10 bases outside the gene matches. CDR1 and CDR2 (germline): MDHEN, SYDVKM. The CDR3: CASSSPMGSGGTDTQYF. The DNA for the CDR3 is TGTGCCAGCAGTTCCCCCATGGGTAGCGGGGGCACAGATACGCAGTATTTT.

Here the CDR3 DNA reads TGCGCCAGCAGCCGCCGGACTAGCGGGAGTAATGAGCAGTTCTTC. Amino acids: CASSRRTSGSNEQFF. The chain joins TRBV4-1 to TRBJ2-1, with TRBD2 matching over 13 bases. The germline V gene encodes CDR1 MGHRA and CDR2 YSYEKL. Trimming at V came to 4 bases and at J to 7 bases, leaving 4 bases not matched to a gene. CDR3 length: 15 residues.

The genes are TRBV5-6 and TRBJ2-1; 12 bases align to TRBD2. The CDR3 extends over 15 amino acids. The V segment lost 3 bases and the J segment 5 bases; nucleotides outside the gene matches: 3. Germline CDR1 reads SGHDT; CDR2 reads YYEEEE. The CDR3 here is CASSWGLAGNNEQFF. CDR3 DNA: TGTGCCAGCAGCTGGGGACTAGCGGGTAACAATGAGCAGTTCTTC.

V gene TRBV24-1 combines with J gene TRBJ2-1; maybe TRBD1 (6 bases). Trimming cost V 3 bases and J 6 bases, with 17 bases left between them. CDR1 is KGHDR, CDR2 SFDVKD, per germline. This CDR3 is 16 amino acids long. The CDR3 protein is CATSDGAGVHRNEQFF. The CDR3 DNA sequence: TGTGCCACCAGTGATGGCGCAGGGGTTCATCGCAATGAGCAGTTCTTC.

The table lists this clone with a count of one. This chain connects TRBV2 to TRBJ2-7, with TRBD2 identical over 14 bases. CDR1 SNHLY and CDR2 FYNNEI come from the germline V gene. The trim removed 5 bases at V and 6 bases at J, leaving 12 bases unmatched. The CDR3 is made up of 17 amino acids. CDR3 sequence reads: CASSKRQPGLAGAEQYF. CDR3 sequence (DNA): TGTGCCAGCAGTAAAAGACAGCCGGGACTAGCGGGAGCCGAGCAGTACTTC.

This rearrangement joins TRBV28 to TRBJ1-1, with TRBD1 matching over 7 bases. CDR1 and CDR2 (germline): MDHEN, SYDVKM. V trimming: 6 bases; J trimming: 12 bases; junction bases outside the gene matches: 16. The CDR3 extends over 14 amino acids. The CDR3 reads CASSPVGGGRMTFF. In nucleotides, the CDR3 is TGTGCCAGCAGCCCCGTAGGAGGGGGCCGTATGACTTTCTTT.

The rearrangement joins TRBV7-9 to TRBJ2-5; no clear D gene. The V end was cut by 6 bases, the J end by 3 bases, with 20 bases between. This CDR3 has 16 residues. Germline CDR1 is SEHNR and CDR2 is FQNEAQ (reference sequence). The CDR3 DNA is TGTGCCAGCAGTTCCCGTCCCGCGATGTTTGAAGAGACCCAGTACTTC. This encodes CASSSRPAMFEETQYF.

The CDR3 DNA reads as TGTGCCAGCAGCCGTACAGCCTACGAGCAGTACTTC. It encodes CASSRTAYEQYF. This rearrangement joins TRBV6-5 to TRBJ2-7; D is unresolved. CDR1 MNHEY and CDR2 SVGAGI come from the germline V gene. The CDR3 covers 12 residues. The germline V and J ends were trimmed by 6 bases and 2 bases, with 8 bases remaining between them.

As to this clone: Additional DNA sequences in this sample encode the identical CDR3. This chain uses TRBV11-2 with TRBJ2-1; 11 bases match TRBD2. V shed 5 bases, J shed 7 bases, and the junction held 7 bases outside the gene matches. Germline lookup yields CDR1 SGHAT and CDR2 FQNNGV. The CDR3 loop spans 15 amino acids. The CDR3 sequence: CASSPLAGVGNEQFF. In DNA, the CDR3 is TGTGCCAGCAGCCCACTAGCGGGAGTCGGGAATGAGCAGTTCTTC.

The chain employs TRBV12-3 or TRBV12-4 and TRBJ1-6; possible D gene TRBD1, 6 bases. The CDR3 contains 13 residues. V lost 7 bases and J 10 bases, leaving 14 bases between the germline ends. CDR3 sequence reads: CASNPGGGSPLHF. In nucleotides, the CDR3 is TGTGCCAGCAACCCGGGGGGGGGCTCACCCCTCCACTTT.

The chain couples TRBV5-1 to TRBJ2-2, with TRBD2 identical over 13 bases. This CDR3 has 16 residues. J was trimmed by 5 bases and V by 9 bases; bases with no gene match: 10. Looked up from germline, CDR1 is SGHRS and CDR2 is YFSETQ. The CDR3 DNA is TGCGCCACCAAGACCACACTAGCGGGGGGGACCGGGGAGCTGTTTTTT. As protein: CATKTTLAGGTGELFF. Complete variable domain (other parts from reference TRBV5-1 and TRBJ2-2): KAGVTQTPRYLIKTRGQQVTLSCSPISGHRSVSWYQQTPGQGLQFLFEYFSETQRNKGNFPGRFSGRQFSNSRSEMNVSTLELGDSALYLCATKTTLAGGTGELFFGEGSRLTVL.

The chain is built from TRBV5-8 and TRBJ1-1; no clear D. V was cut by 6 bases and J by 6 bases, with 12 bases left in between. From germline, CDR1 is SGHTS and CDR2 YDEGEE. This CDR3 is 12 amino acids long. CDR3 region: CASTREYAEAFF. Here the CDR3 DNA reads TGTGCCAGCACGAGGGAGTACGCTGAAGCTTTCTTT.

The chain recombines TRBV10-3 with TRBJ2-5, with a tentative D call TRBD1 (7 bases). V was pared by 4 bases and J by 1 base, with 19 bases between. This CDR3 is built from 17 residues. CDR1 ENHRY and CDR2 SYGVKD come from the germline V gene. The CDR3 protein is CAISASLEGAPQETQYF. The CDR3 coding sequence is TGTGCCATCAGTGCTAGTTTGGAGGGGGCCCCCCAAGAGACCCAGTACTTC.

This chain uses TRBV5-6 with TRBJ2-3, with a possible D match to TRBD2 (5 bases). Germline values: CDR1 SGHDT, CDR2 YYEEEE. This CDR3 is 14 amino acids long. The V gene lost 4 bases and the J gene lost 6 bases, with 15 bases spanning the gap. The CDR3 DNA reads TGTGCCAGCAGCCCTAGCCCCCTTACGGATACGCAGTATTTT. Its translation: CASSPSPLTDTQYF. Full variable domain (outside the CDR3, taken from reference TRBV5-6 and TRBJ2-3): DAGVTQSPTHLIKTRGQQVTLRCSPKSGHDTVSWYQQALGQGPQFIFQYYEEEERQRGNFPDRFSGHQFPNYSSELNVNALLLGDSALYLCASSPSPLTDTQYFGPGTRLTVL.

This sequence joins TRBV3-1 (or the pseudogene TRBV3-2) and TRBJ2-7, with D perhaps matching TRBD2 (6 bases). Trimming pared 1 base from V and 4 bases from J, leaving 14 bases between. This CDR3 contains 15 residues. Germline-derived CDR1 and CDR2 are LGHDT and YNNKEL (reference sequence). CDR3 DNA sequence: TGTGCCAGCAGCCAAGGGGCGGGGAGTCAGTACGAGCAGTACTTC. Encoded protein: CASSQGAGSQYEQYF.

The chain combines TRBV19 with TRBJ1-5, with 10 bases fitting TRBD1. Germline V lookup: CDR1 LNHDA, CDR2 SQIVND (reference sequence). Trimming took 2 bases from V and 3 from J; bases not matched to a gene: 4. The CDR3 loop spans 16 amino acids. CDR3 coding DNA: TGTGCCAGTAGTATAAAGACAGGGGGCTACAATCAGCCCCAGCATTTT. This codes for CASSIKTGGYNQPQHF.